This TCR beta chain was captured in a study of blood T cell repertoires in COVID-19. In the source study's methods: How many nucleated cells were present was estimated from reference gene primer amplification. Profiled with immunoSEQ multiplex PCR; TCRdb holds only in-frame clones, not every one. D and trimming were read from the DNA, whereas the V and J calls and clone size are those reported in that table. The sample has a few hundred thousand clones; about 90% are singletons. From germline, CDR1 is MDHEN and CDR2 SYDVKM. Trimming left V 5 bases short and J 7 bases short, with 14 bases between. This CDR3 region has 13 residues.

What was sequenced was peripheral blood. The chain recombines TRBV28 with TRBJ1-1; D is possibly TRBD1 (6 bases). The TCR was taken from a man younger than 35 with active or convalescent COVID-19. The CDR3 sequence is CASSPGGPNEAFF. CDR3 in DNA: TGTGCCAGCAGTCCCGGGGGGCCAAATGAAGCTTTCTTT.